This record covers a single T cell receptor beta chain. Its specificity is unknown. A read error may produce the germline difference seen at one junction end. This entry comes from a study of T cells in Graves' hyperthyroidism and ophthalmopathy. Study outcomes and limitations: Most thyroid clonotypes that were expanded above 0.001 also turned up in blood.

It was RNA transcripts that yielded the amplified TCR beta CDR3 regions. A set of HTBI primers served as the primers for a first-round RT-PCR of the TCR CDR3. MiXCR was run by TCRdb on the multiplex PCR reads, yielding one entry per CDR3 protein. The sample consists of roughly 40,000 distinct CDR3 sequences, 52% of them appearing once. Germline-derived CDR1 and CDR2 are SGHTA and FQGNSA. The CDR3 is 9 amino acids. Exclusion of patients followed from uncontrolled infection, other autoimmune disease, pregnancy or lactation. Isolation of PBMCs was performed on 10 ml fresh peripheral blood. This clonotype was obtained from a man aged 35 to 55 with Graves' ophthalmopathy. Sequencing was carried out using blood. V and J are TRBV7-2 and TRBJ1-2; no clear D gene. The CDR3: CASSLSLGF. The CDR3 DNA reads as TGTGCCAGCAGCTTAAGTCTCGGCTTC.